A single sample gave rise to the 19 T cell receptor beta chains below, sequenced in a study of CD8 T cells in ankylosing spondylitis. TCRdb re-derived calls from the 5' RACE reads in MiXCR, one entry per CDR3 protein. The data show 300,000 to 350,000 distinct CDR3 sequences, over 12% seen once. Source material: blood, either unsorted or a sorted T cell fraction (not recorded which). The receptors were gathered from a male donor with ankylosing spondylitis or in good health (not recorded which).

This clonotype was counted at least ten times. V is TRBV3-1 and J is TRBJ1-2, with TRBD1 matching 10 bases. The germline CDR1 and CDR2 sequences are LGHDT and YNNKEL (reference sequence). This CDR3 is built from 18 residues. V lost 0 bases to trimming and J lost 10 bases; unmatched junction nucleotides: 17. The CDR3 spells CASSQDRSGSGQGNDYTF. As DNA, the CDR3 is TGTGCCAGCAGCCAAGACCGTTCCGGGTCGGGACAGGGGAACGACTACACCTTC.

The sample holds a few counts of this clonotype. The chain combines TRBV29-1 with TRBJ2-7, with 12 bases matching TRBD1. J gave up 6 bases and V 2 bases, and 5 bases lay outside the gene matches. There are 14 residues in the CDR3. Germline CDR1 reads SQVTM; CDR2 reads ANQGSEA. CDR3 nucleotide sequence: TGCAGCGTTGAAAGGGACAGGGGGCCGGGCGAGCAGTACTTC. Its translation: CSVERDRGPGEQYF.

Of note for this clonotype: Germline is not matched at one junction end, which may reflect a read error. This rearrangement joins TRBV7-2 to TRBJ1-1; D ambiguous. The CDR3 has 11 amino acids. CDR1 SGHTA and CDR2 FQGNSA come from the germline V gene. The CDR3 spells CASSLYDPYYF. The DNA for the CDR3 is TGTGCCAGCAGCTTATACGACCCTTACTACTTT. Full variable domain (missing parts from reference TRBV7-2 and TRBJ1-1): GAGVSQSPSNKVTEKGKDVELRCDPISGHTALYWYRQSLGQGLEFLIYFQGNSAPDKSGLPSDRFSAERTGGSVSTLTIQRTQQEDSAVYLCASSLYDPYYFGQGTRLTVV.

This clonotype appeared a few times. Compared with germline, one end of the junction differs, possibly owing to a read error. The CDR3 spells CASSFIAGNTIYF. In DNA form, the CDR3 reads TGCGCCAGCAGCTTCATCGCTGGGAACACCATATATTTT. The rearrangement uses TRBV5-1 and TRBJ1-3, with D uncertain. From germline, CDR1 is SGHRS and CDR2 YFSETQ. This CDR3 has 13 amino acids.

V and J are TRBV4-1 and TRBJ2-1; unclear D gene. The germline V gene encodes CDR1 MGHRA and CDR2 YSYEKL. V lost 0 bases to trimming and J lost 6 bases, with 9 bases between them. The CDR3 length is 14 residues. The CDR3: CASSQDGSINEQFF. The CDR3 bases are TGCGCCAGCAGCCAAGATGGAAGTATCAATGAGCAGTTCTTC.

This clonotype was observed a handful of times. The chain carries TRBV9 and TRBJ2-3; 13 bases map to TRBD2. Germline CDR1 reads SGDLS; CDR2 reads YYNGEE. The CDR3 sequence is 16 residues long. Trimming took 2 bases from V and 5 from J; bases not matched to a gene: 5. The CDR3 loop is CASSVGTSGMRDTQYF. The CDR3 DNA reads TGTGCCAGCAGCGTGGGGACTAGCGGGATGAGAGATACGCAGTATTTT.

Only a few counts were recorded for this clonotype. The rearrangement links TRBV11-2 to TRBJ2-3; weak D call: TRBD1 (5 bases). V was clipped by 0 bases and J by 1 base, with 8 bases between them. Germline V gene data show CDR1 as SGHAT and CDR2 as FQNNGV. The CDR3 runs 15 residues. CDR3 coding DNA: TGTGCCAGCAGCTTAGATATCAGGGGCACAGATACGCAGTATTTT. Its protein is CASSLDIRGTDTQYF.

This chain joins TRBV20-1 and TRBJ2-1; D might be TRBD1 or TRBD2, each matching 5 bases. The germline CDR1 and CDR2 sequences are DFQATT and SNEGSKA (reference sequence). This CDR3 is built from 13 residues. Deletions cut 8 bases from V and 9 bases from J, with 20 bases between. The CDR3 spells CSPYRGQGIEQFF. As DNA, the CDR3 is TGCAGTCCTTACCGGGGCCAAGGGATTGAGCAGTTCTTC.

This chain joins TRBV20-1 and TRBJ2-3; TRBD2 matches 14 bases. This CDR3 comprises 16 residues. The trim removed 3 bases at V and 4 bases at J, leaving 6 bases unmatched. The germline gives CDR1 DFQATT, CDR2 SNEGSKA (reference sequence). The CDR3 DNA is TGCAGTGCTAGTACGACTAGCGGGAGGGCCGCAGATACGCAGTATTTT. Its protein is CSASTTSGRAADTQYF.

This chain connects TRBV4-1 to TRBJ2-5; a possible D gene is TRBD2 (6 bases). V lost 1 base to trimming and J lost 5 bases, with 11 bases between them. The germline CDR1 and CDR2 sequences are MGHRA and YSYEKL. The CDR3 is 14 residues long. CDR3: CASSQGTTRETQYF. CDR3 sequence (DNA): TGCGCCAGCAGCCAAGGGACTACGAGGGAGACCCAGTACTTC.

The chain recombines TRBV21-1 with TRBJ2-1; the D call TRBD1 from the table was never checked on the DNA. TRBV21-1 is a pseudogene segment. CDR3 length: 17 amino acids. The DNA for the CDR3 is TGTGCCAGCAGCAAGTCGGCCGACAGGTCCCACCTCAATGAGCAGTTCTTC. Amino acids: CASSKSADRSHLNEQFF.

In this sample, this clonotype turned up a few times. J is TRBJ2-7 and V is TRBV3-1; 15 bases line up with TRBD2. The CDR3 consists of 16 residues. V lost 3 bases and J lost 5; bases outside the gene matches: 5. Germline assignment: CDR1 LGHDT and CDR2 YNNKEL (reference sequence). In DNA form, the CDR3 reads TGTGCCAGCAGCCAGAGGACTAGCGGGAGGGCCGACGAGCAGTACTTC. Translated: CASSQRTSGRADEQYF.

This clonotype showed up just a few times. The chain is built from TRBV5-1 and TRBJ1-1; tentatively, D is TRBD1 (5 bases). Between the trimmed V and J ends, which lost 7 bases and 8 bases, there was a span of 15 bases. Germline CDR1 and CDR2: SGHRS and YFSETQ. The CDR3 sequence is 12 residues long. CDR3 DNA sequence: TGCGCCAGCGCCGAAGGGAAGGGGGAAGCTTTCTTT. It codes for CASAEGKGEAFF.

This clonotype was observed a handful of times. The V call is TRBV7-2, the J call TRBJ1-1, with 8 positions matching TRBD1. The germline CDR1 and CDR2 sequences are SGHTA and FQGNSA. The CDR3 sequence is 15 residues long. Trimming cost V 3 bases and J 4 bases; bases outside gene matches: 7. The CDR3, as DNA: TGTGCCAGCAGCTTGGGGCCAGGGGGCGGCACTGAAGCTTTCTTT. The encoded protein is CASSLGPGGGTEAFF.

The J gene is TRBJ1-1, the V gene TRBV3-1; D not resolved. The CDR3 contains 19 residues. Germline V gives CDR1 LGHDT, CDR2 YNNKEL (reference sequence). The V and J ends lost 4 bases and 3 bases respectively, with 27 bases between them. The CDR3 region has the DNA TGTGCCAGCAGCCCTCTTTTTTCGGCTTTTAGGTTGGGCGACACTGAAGCTTTCTTT. This sequence encodes CASSPLFSAFRLGDTEAFF. The full variable domain, completed using reference TRBV3-1 and TRBJ1-1, is DTAVSQTPKYLVTQMGNDKSIKCEQNLGHDTMYWYKQDSKKFLKIMFSYNNKELIINETVPNRFSPKSPDKAHLNLHINSLELGDSAVYFCASSPLFSAFRLGDTEAFFGQGTRLTVV.

This chain links TRBV5-1 with TRBJ2-1; D gene ambiguous. The CDR3 extends over 16 amino acids. Germline V gene sequence: CDR1 SGHRS, CDR2 YFSETQ. Trimming removed 4 bases from V and 4 bases from J, with 18 bases in between. CDR3 in amino acids: CASSNLVRSDYNEQFF. CDR3 DNA: TGCGCCAGCAGCAACCTCGTACGGAGCGATTACAATGAGCAGTTCTTC.

This sequence joins TRBV15 and TRBJ2-5; 9 nucleotides match TRBD2. CDR1 LNHNV and CDR2 YYDKDF come from the germline V gene (reference sequence). CDR3 size: 16 residues. V shed 6 bases and J 0 bases; nucleotides not matched to a gene: 8. The CDR3 sequence: CATSISGGPDQETQYF. CDR3 DNA sequence: TGTGCCACCAGTATTAGCGGGGGACCCGACCAAGAGACCCAGTACTTC.

The V call is TRBV5-1, the J call TRBJ2-7; D possibly uses TRBD1 or TRBD2 (5 bases each). CDR3 length: 13 residues. The germline V gene has CDR1 SGHRS and CDR2 YFSETQ. Trimming removed 1 base from V and 5 bases from J, with 10 bases in between. CDR3 coding DNA: TGCGCCAGCAGCTTGCAGGGAGTTGACGAGCAGTACTTC. Its protein product is CASSLQGVDEQYF.

The chain combines TRBV29-1 with TRBJ2-5; D is ambiguous. The V gene's germline CDR1 is SQVTM and CDR2 ANQGSEA. The CDR3 sequence is 10 residues long. Trimming removed 5 bases at V and 3 bases at J, with 4 bases between. CDR3 sequence (DNA): TGCAGCGTTTACAAAGAGACCCAGTACTTC. It encodes CSVYKETQYF.